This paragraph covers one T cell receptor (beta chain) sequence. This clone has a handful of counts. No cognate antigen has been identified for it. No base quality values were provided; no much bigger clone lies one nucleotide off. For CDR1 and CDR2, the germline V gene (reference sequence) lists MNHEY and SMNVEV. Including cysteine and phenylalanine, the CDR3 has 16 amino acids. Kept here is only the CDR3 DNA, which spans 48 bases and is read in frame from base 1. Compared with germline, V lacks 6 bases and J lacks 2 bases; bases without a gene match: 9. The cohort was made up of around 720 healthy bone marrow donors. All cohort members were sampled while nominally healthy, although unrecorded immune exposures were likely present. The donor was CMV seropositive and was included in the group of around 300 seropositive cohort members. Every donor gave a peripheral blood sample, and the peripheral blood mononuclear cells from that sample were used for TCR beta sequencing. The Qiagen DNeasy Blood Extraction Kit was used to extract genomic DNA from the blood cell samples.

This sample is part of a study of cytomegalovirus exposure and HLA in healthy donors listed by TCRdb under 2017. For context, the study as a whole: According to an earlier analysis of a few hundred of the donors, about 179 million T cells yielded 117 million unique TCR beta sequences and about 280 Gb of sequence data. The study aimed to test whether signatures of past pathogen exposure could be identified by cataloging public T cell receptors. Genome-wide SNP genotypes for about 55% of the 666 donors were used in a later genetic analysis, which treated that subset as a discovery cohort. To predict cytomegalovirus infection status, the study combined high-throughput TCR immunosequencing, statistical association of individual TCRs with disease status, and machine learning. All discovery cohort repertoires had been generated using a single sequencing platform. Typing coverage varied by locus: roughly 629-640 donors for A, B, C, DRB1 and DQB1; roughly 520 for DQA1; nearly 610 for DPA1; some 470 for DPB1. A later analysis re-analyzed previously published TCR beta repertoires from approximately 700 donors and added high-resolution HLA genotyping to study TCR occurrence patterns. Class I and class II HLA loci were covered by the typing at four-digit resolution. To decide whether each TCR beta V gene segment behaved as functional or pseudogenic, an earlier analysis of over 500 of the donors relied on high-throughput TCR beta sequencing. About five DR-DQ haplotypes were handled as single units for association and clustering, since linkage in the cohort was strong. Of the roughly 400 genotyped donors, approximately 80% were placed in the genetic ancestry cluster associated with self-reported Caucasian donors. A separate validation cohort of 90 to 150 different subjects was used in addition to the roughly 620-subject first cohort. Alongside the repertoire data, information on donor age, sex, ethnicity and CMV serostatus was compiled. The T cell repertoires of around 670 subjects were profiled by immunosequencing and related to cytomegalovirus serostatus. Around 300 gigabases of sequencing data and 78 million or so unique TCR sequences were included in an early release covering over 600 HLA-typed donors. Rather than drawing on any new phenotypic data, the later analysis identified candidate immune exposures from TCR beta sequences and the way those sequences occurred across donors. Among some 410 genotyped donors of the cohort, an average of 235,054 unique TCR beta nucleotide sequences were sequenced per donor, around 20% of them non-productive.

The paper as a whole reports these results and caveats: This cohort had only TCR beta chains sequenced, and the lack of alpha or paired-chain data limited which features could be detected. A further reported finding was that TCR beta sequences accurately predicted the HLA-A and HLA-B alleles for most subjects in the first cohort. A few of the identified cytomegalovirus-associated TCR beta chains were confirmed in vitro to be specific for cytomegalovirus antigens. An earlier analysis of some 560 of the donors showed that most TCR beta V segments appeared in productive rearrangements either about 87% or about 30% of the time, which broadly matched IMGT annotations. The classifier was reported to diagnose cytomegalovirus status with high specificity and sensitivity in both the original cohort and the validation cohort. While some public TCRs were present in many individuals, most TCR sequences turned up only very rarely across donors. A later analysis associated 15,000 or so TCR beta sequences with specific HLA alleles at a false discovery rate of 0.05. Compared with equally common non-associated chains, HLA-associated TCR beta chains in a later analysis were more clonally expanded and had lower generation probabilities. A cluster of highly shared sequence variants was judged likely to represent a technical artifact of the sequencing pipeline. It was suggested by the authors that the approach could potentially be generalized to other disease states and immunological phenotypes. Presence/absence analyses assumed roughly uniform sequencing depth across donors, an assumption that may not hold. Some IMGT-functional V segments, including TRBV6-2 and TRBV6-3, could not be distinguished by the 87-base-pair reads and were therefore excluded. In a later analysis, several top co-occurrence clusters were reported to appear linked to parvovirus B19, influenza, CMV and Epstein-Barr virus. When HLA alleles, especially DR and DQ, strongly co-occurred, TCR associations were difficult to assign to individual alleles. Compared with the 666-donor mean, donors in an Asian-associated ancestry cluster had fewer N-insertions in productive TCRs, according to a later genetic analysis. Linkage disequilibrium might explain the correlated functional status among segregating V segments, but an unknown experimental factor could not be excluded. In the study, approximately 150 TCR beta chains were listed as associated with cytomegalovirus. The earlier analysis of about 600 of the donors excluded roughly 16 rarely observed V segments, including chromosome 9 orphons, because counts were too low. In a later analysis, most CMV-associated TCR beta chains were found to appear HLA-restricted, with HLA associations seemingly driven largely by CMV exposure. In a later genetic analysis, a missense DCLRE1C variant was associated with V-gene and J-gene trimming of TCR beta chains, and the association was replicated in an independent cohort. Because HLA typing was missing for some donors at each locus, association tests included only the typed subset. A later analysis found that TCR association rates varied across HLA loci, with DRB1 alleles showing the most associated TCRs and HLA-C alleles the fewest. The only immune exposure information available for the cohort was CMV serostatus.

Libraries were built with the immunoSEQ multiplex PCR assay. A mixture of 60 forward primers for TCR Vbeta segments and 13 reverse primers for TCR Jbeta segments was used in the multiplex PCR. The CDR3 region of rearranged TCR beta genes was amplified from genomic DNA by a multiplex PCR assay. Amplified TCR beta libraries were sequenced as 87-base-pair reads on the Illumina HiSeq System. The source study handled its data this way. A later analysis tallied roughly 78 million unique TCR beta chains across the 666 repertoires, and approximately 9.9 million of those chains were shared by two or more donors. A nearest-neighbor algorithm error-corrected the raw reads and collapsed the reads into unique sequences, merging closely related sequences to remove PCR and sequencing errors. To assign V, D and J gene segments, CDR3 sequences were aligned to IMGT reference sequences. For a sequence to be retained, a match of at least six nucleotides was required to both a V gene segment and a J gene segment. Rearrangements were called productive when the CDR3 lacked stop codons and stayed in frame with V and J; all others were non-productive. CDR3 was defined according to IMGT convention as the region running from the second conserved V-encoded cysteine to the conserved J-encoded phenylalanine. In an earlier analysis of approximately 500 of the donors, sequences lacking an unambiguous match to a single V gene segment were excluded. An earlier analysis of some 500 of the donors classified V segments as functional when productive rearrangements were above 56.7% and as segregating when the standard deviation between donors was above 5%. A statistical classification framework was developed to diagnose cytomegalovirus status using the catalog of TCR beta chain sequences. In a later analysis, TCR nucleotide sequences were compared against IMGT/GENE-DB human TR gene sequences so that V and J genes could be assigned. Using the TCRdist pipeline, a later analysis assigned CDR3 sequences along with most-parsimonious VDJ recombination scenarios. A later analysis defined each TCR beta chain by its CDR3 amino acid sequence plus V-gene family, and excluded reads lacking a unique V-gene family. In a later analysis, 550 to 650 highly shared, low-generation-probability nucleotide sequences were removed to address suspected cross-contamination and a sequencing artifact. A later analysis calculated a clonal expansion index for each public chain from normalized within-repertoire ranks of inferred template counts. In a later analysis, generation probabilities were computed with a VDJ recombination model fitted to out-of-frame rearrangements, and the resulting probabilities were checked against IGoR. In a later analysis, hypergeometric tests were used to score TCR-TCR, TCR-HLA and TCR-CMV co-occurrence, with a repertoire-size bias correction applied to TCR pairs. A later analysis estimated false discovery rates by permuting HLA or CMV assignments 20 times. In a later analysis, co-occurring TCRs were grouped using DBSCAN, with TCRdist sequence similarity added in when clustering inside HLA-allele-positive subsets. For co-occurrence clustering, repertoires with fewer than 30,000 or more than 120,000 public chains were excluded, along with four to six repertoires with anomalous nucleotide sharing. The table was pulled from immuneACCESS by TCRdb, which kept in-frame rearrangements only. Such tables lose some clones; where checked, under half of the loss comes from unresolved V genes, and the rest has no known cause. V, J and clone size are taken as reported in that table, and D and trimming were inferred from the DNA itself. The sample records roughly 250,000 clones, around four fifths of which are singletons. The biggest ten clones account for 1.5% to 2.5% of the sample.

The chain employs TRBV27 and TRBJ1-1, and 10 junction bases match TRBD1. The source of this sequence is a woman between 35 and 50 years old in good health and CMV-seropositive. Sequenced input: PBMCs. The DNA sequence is TGTGCCAGCAGCTTAGGACAGGGGGGAATTAACACTGAAGCTTTCTTT. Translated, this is CASSLGQGGINTEAFF.